Following are 15 T cell receptor beta chains from one sample sequenced in a study of beta chain features in type 1 diabetes. Sequencing targeted expressed TCRB transcripts, as all isolated RNA had been reverse transcribed. Sequencing was performed with immunoSEQ multiplex PCR; in TCRdb, only in-frame clones are kept and a portion is missing. Here the sample spans about 150,000 clones, around 10% being singletons. Sequencing was performed on central memory CD4+ T cells from blood. The receptors were sampled from a young man in good health.

The chain links TRBV2 to TRBJ1-2; D call uncertain. This CDR3 region has 14 residues. Germline CDR1 and CDR2: SNHLY and FYNNEI. V lost 1 base and J 3 bases, leaving 9 bases between the germline ends. The CDR3 DNA follows: TGTGCCAGCAGTGAAGTAGAGGGTTACTATGGCTACACCTTC. Its protein is CASSEVEGYYGYTF.

In regard to this clone: The same CDR3 arises from other DNA sequences in this sample as well. This rearrangement joins TRBV10-3 to TRBJ2-5, with a tentative D call TRBD2 (6 bases). The CDR3 runs 13 residues. The ends were cut back, 7 bases at V and 3 bases at J, with 12 bases in the middle. Germline V gene data show CDR1 as ENHRY and CDR2 as SYGVKD. CDR3 sequence: CAINPGLKETQYF. As DNA, the CDR3 is TGTGCCATCAATCCGGGACTTAAAGAGACCCAGTACTTC.

This rearrangement joins TRBV28 to TRBJ2-7; D unresolved. Trimming left V 1 base short and J 7 bases short, with 8 bases between. The CDR3 consists of 12 residues. Germline assignment: CDR1 MDHEN and CDR2 SYDVKM. DNA for the CDR3: TGTGCCAGCAGTTTATTGGTGAGGGAGCAGTACTTC. Encoded protein: CASSLLVREQYF.

This clone was observed a few times. The V call is TRBV30, the J call TRBJ1-3; 9 bases align to TRBD1. J gave up 0 bases and V 7 bases, and 4 bases lay outside the gene matches. CDR1 and CDR2 (germline): GTSNPN, SVGIG (reference sequence). The CDR3 contains 14 residues. CDR3 loop: CAYDRGGSGNTIYF. In nucleotides, the CDR3 is TGTGCCTATGACAGGGGGGGCTCTGGAAACACCATATATTTT.

The chain employs TRBV19 and TRBJ2-2; 8 bases are shared with TRBD1. The length of the CDR3 is 15 residues. CDR1 is LNHDA and CDR2 is SQIVND in the germline V gene (reference sequence). The V and J ends lost 5 bases and 4 bases, in that order; junction bases with no gene match: 6. The CDR3 spells CASSGRTGPTGELFF. CDR3 sequence (DNA): TGTGCCAGTAGTGGTCGGACAGGGCCCACCGGGGAGCTGTTTTTT.

V usage is TRBV5-1 and J usage is TRBJ1-5; no clear D gene. The germline CDR1 and CDR2 sequences are SGHRS and YFSETQ. The CDR3 consists of 13 residues. V was shortened by 0 bases and J by 1 base, with 2 bases between the two germline ends. CDR3 DNA: TGCGCCAGCAGCTTGGTAAGCAATCAGCCCCAGCATTTT. As protein: CASSLVSNQPQHF.

This clone was observed at least ten times. This chain links TRBV7-9 with TRBJ2-4; 7 bases match TRBD1. In germline, CDR1 is SEHNR, CDR2 FQNEAQ (reference sequence). CDR3 length: 15 amino acids. The trim removed 5 bases at V and 15 bases at J, leaving 19 bases unmatched. Here the CDR3 DNA reads TGTGCCAGCAGCCACTATCCGGGACAGATAATGTCCACGTACTTC. It specifies CASSHYPGQIMSTYF.

The chain joins TRBV4-2 to TRBJ2-5; maybe TRBD1 (6 bases). The end of the DNA is better explained by TRBJ2-7, so the J call may be wrong. The CDR3 length is 14 residues. Germline V gene data show CDR1 as LGHNA and CDR2 as YNFKEQ. The CDR3, as DNA: TGTGCCAGCAGCCAGGCACAGGGTAACTACGAGCAGTACTTC. Its protein is CASSQAQGNYEQYF.

J is TRBJ1-5 and V is TRBV7-2; D ambiguous. The CDR3 sequence is 12 residues long. The ends were cut back, 3 bases at V and 5 bases at J, with 5 bases in the middle. Germline V gene lookup returns CDR1 SGHTA and CDR2 FQGNSA. DNA of the CDR3: TGTGCCAGCAGCTTCCAAGATCAGCCCCAGCATTTT. The encoded protein is CASSFQDQPQHF.

This clone was counted a few times. The V call is TRBV6-5, the J call TRBJ2-6; D is unresolved. Trimming shortened V by 7 bases and J by 4 bases, and 8 bases separated the two germline ends. The length of the CDR3 is 13 residues. Germline V gene sequence: CDR1 MNHEY, CDR2 SVGAGI. The CDR3 coding sequence is TGTGCCAGCACTGCCTCCGGGGCCAACGTCCTGACTTTC. It encodes CASTASGANVLTF.

The rearrangement uses TRBV29-1 and TRBJ1-1; no clear D. Germline CDR1 reads SQVTM; CDR2 reads ANQGSEA. Trimming pared 7 bases from V and 3 bases from J, leaving 12 bases between. CDR3 size: 12 residues. The CDR3 sequence is CSGRVWDTEAFF. CDR3 nucleotides: TGCAGCGGGCGGGTTTGGGACACTGAAGCTTTCTTT.

This clone has ten or more counts. The chain employs TRBV29-1 and TRBJ2-7, with 9 bases that match TRBD1. With 8 bases clipped from V and 2 bases from J, the junction kept 10 bases outside the gene matches. CDR1 and CDR2 (germline): SQVTM, ANQGSEA. The CDR3 covers 14 residues. This chain's CDR3 is CSINLRDRAYEQYF. CDR3 nucleotides: TGCAGCATTAACCTCCGGGACAGGGCCTACGAGCAGTACTTC.

On this clone itself: Because the CDR3's place on the DNA is in doubt, the DNA is left out and the CDR3 is given as listed by TCRdb. The rearrangement uses TRBV29-1 and TRBJ1-2. Per the germline V gene, CDR1 is SQVTM and CDR2 is ANQGSEA. The CDR3 is 12 residues long, counting both termini. CDR3 sequence reads: CSVGEGTPFLTF.

This rearrangement joins TRBV30 to TRBJ1-2, with D possibly matching TRBD1 (6 bases). V lost 3 bases, J lost 4 bases, and 9 bases lay in between. The CDR3 has 12 residues. Germline-derived CDR1 and CDR2 are GTSNPN and SVGIG (reference sequence). The CDR3 is CAWRNRAYGYTF. CDR3 DNA sequence: TGTGCCTGGAGAAACAGGGCCTATGGCTACACCTTC.

The chain joins TRBV5-6 to TRBJ2-7; D unclear. Germline CDR1 SGHDT, CDR2 YYEEEE. Trimming shortened V by 4 bases and J by 2 bases, and 7 bases separated the two germline ends. The CDR3 is made up of 12 amino acids. CDR3 protein: CASSITAYEQYF. Written as DNA, the CDR3 is TGTGCCAGCAGCATCACCGCCTACGAGCAGTACTTC.